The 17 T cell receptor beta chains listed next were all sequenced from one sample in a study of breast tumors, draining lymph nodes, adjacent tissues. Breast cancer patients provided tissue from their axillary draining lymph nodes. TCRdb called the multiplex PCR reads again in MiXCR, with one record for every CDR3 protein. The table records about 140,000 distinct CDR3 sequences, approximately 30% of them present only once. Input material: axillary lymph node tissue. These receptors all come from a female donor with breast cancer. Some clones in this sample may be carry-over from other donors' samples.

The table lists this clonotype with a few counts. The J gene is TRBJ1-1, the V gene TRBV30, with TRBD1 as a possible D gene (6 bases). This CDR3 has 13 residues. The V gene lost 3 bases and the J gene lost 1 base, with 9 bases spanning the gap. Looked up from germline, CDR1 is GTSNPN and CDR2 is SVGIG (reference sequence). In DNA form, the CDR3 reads TGTGCCTGGAGGACACAGGGGAACACTGAAGCTTTCTTT. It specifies CAWRTQGNTEAFF.

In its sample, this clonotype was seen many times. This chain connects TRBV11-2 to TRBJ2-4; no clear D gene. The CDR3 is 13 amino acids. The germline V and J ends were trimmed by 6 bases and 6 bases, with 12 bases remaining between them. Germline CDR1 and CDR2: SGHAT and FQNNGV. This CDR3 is CASRPVVRNIQYF. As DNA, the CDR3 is TGTGCCAGCAGGCCCGTAGTACGAAACATTCAGTACTTC.

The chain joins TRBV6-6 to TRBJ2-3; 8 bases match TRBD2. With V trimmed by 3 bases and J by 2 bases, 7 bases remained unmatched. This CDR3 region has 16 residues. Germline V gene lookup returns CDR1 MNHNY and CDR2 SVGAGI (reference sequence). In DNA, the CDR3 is TGTGCCAGCAGTTATGGGGCGGGGGGCGACACAGATACGCAGTATTTT. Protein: CASSYGAGGDTDTQYF.

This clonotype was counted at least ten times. The CDR3 sequence is CASSLSALAYEQFF. CDR3 sequence (DNA): TGTGCCAGCAGCTTATCTGCCTTAGCTTATGAGCAGTTCTTC. The chain employs TRBV7-9 and TRBJ2-1, with unresolved D. Germline CDR1 reads SEHNR; CDR2 reads FQNEAQ (reference sequence). Trimming removed 2 bases at V and 8 bases at J, with 13 bases between. The CDR3 length is 14 residues.

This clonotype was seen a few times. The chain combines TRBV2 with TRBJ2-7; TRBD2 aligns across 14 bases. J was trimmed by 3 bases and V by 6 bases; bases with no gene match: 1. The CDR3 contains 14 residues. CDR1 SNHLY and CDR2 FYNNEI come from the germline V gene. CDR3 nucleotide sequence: TGTGCCAGCAGGGGGACTAGCGGGGGCTACGAGCAGTACTTC. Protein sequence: CASRGTSGGYEQYF.

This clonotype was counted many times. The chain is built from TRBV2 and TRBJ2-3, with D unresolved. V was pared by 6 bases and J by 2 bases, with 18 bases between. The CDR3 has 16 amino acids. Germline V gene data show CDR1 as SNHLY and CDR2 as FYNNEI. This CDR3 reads CASSADDRKITDTQYF. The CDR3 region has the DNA TGTGCCAGCAGCGCAGACGATCGCAAGATCACAGATACGCAGTATTTT.

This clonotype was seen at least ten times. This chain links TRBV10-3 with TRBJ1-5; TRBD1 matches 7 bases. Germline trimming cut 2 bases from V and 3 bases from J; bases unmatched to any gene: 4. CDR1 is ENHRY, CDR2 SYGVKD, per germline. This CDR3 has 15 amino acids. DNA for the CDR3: TGTGCCATCAGTGAGGGGGACAGCCCCAATCAGCCCCAGCATTTT. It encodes CAISEGDSPNQPQHF.

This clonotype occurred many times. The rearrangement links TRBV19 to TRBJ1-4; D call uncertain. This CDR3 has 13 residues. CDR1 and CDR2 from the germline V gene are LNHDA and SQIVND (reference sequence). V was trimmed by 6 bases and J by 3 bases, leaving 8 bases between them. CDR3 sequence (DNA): TGTGCCAGTAGGGGGATCGCTAATGAAAAACTGTTTTTT. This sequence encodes CASRGIANEKLFF.

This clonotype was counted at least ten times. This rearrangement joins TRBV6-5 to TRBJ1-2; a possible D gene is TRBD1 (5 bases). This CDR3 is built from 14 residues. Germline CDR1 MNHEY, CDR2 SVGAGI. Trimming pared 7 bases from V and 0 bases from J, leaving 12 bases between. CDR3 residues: CASTRGGANYGYTF. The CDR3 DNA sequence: TGTGCCAGCACTCGGGGGGGGGCTAACTATGGCTACACCTTC.

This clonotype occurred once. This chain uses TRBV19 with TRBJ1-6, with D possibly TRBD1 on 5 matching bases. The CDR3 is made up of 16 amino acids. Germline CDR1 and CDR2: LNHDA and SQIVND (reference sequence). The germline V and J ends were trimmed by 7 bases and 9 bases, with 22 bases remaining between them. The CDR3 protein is CASNDGGKGPASPLHF. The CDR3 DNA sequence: TGTGCCAGTAATGACGGGGGAAAGGGGCCCGCTTCACCCCTCCACTTT.

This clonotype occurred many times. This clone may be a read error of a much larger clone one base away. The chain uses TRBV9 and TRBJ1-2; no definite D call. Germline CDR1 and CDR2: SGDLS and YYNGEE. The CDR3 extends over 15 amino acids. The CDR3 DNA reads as TGTGCCAGCAGCGTAGCGGCGTCCTCTAACTATGGCTCCACCTTC. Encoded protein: CASSVAASSNYGSTF.

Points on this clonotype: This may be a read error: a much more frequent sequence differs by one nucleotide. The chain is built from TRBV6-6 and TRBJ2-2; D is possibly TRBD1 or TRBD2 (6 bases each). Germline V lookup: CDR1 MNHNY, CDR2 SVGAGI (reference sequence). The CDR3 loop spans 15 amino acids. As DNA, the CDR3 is TGTGCCAGCAGTTACTCCTCGGGGGCCGGCGGGGTGCTGTTTTTT. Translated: CASSYSSGAGGVLFF.

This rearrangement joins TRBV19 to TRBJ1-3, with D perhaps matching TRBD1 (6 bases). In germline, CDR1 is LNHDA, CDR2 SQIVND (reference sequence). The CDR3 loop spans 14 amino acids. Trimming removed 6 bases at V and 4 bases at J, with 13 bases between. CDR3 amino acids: CASRRGGAGNTIYF. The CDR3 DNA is TGTGCCAGTAGGAGGGGGGGGGCCGGAAACACCATATATTTT.

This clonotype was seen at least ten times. CDR3 amino acids: CASRNLDRANQETQYF. In DNA, the CDR3 is TGTGCCAGCAGGAATTTGGACAGGGCCAACCAAGAGACCCAGTACTTC. This chain joins TRBV6-1 and TRBJ2-5; 8 bases line up with TRBD1. V trimming: 6 bases; J trimming: 0 bases; junction bases outside the gene matches: 9. This CDR3 is built from 16 residues. Germline CDR1 and CDR2: MNHNS and SASEGT.

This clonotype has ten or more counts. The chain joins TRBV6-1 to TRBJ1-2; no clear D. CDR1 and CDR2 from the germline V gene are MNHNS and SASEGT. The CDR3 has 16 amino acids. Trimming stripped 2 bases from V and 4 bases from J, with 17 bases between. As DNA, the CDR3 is TGTGCCAGCAGTGAAACTTCTGGGGAGGCTTTCTATGGCTACACCTTC. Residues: CASSETSGEAFYGYTF.

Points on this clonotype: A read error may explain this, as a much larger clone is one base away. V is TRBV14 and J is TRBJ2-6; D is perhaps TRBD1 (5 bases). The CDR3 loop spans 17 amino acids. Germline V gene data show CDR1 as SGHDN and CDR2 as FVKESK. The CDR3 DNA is TGTGCCAGCAGCCAATATCTGGAAAGAGCTGGGGCCACCGTCCTGACTTTC. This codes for CASSQYLERAGATVLTF.

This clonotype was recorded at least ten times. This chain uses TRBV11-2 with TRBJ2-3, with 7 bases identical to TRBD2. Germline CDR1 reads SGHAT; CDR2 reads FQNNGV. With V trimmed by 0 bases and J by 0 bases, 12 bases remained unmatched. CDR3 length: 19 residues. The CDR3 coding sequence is TGTGCCAGCAGCTTAGATTGGGCGGGAGTCCTCGGGAGCACAGATACGCAGTATTTT. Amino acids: CASSLDWAGVLGSTDTQYF.